This T cell receptor (beta chain) was documented in a study of regulatory T cells in long-lasting Graves disease. The study, taken as a whole, reports: For persistent Graves' patients, TCR diversity was lower than for newly diagnosed ones.

Sequencing libraries for TCR beta were prepared with iRepertoire HTBI primers and Arm-PCR of CDR3 regions. Using its own MiXCR run on the multiplex PCR reads, TCRdb lists one record per CDR3 protein. This table holds fewer than 550,000 distinct CDR3 sequences, 15% to 20% found once. This clonotype turned up a few times. The antigen remains unidentified. Noted time point: newly diagnosed GD, antithyroid drugs for less than 3 months. PBMCs were the source of the RNA used for TCR sequencing. Between the trimmed V and J ends, which lost 3 bases and 0 bases, there was a span of 15 bases. This CDR3 contains 17 residues. CDR1 and CDR2 (germline): LGHDT, YNNKEL (reference sequence). These data are also associated with another study on T cells in Graves' hyperthyroidism and ophthalmopathy. That study adds: A set of HTBI primers served as the primers for a first-round RT-PCR of the TCR CDR3.

This chain links TRBV3-1 with TRBJ1-3; D possibly corresponds to TRBD1 (5 bases). The source was peripheral blood mononuclear cells (PBMCs), collected at new diagnosis, from a patient treated with antithyroid drugs. The TCR comes from a woman aged 35 to 60 with Graves disease. The CDR3 spells CASSHEGLTSSGNTIYF. The CDR3 coding sequence is TGTGCCAGCAGCCACGAGGGGCTAACGAGCTCTGGAAACACCATATATTTT.